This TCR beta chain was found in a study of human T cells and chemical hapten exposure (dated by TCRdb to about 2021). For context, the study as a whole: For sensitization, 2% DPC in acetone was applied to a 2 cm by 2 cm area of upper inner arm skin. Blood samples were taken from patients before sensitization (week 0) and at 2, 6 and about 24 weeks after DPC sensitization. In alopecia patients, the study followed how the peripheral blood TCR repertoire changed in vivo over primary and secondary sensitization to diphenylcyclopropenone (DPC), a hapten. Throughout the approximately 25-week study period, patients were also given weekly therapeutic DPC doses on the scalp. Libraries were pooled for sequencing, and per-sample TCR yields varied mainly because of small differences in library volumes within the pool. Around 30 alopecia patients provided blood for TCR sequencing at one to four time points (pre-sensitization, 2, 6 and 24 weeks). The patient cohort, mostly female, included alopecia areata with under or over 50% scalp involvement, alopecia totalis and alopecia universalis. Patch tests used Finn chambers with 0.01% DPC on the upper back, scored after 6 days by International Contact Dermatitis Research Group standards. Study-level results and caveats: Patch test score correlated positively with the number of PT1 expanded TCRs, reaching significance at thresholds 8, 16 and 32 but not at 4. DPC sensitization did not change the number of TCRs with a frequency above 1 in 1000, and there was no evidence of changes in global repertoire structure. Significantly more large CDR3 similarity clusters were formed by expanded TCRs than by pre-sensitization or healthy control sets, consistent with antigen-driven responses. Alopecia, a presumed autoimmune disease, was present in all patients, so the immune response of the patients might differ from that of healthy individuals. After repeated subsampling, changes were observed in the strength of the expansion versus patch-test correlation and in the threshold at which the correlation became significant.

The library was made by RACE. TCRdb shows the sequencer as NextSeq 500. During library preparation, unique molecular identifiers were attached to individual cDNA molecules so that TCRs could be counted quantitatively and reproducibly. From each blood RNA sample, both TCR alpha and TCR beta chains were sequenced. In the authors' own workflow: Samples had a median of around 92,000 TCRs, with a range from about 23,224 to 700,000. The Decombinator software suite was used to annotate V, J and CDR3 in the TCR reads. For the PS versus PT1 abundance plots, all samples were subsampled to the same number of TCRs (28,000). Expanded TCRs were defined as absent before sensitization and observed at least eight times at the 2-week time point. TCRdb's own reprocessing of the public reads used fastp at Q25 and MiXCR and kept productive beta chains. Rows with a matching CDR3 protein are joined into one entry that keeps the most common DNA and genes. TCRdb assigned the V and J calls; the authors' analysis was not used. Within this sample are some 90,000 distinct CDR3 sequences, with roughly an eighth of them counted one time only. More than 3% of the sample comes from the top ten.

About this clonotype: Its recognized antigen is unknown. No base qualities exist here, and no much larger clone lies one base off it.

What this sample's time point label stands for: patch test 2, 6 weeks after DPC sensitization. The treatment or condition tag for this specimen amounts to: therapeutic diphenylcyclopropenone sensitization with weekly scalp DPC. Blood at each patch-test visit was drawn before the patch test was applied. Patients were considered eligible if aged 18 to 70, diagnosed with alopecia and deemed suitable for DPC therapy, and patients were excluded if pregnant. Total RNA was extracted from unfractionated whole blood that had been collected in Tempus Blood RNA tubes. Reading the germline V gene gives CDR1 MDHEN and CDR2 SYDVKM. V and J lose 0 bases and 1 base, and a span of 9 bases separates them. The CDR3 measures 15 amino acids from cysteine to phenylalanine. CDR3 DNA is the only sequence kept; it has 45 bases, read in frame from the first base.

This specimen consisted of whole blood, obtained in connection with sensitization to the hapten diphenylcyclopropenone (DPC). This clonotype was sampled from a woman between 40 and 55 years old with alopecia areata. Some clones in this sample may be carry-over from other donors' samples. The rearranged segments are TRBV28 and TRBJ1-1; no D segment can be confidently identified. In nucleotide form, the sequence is TGTGCCAGCAGTTTATGGGCGGGCACGAACACTGAAGCTTTCTTT. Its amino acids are CASSLWAGTNTEAFF.